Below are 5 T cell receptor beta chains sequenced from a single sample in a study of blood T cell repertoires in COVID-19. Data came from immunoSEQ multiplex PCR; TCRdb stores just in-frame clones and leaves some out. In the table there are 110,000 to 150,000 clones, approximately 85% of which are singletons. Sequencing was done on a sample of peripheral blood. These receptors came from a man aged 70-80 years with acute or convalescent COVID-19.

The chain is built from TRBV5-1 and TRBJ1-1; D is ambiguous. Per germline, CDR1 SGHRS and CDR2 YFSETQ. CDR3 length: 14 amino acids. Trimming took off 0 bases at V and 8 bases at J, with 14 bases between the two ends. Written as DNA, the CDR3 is TGCGCCAGCAGCTTGGCAGAAATAGGGAGAGAAGCTTTCTTT. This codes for CASSLAEIGREAFF. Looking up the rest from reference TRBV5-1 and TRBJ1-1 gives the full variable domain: KAGVTQTPRYLIKTRGQQVTLSCSPISGHRSVSWYQQTPGQGLQFLFEYFSETQRNKGNFPGRFSGRQFSNSRSEMNVSTLELGDSALYLCASSLAEIGREAFFGQGTRLTVV.

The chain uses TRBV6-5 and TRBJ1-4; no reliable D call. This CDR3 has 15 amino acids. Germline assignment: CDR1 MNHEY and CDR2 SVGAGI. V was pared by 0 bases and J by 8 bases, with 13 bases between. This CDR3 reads CASSYSSSKREKLFF. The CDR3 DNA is TGTGCCAGCAGTTACTCGTCTTCGAAGCGGGAAAAACTGTTTTTT.

The CDR3 spells CASSSGTVPYEQYF. The CDR3 bases are TGTGCCAGCAGCTCCGGGACAGTCCCCTACGAGCAGTACTTC. V and J are TRBV28 and TRBJ2-7; 7 bases align to TRBD1. This CDR3 is built from 14 residues. Losses at the gene ends were 6 bases for V and 2 bases for J; bases not matched to a gene: 7. Germline loops: CDR1 MDHEN, CDR2 SYDVKM.

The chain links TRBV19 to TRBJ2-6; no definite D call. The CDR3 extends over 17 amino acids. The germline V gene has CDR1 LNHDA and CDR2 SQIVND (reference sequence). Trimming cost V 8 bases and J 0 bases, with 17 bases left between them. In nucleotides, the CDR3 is TGTGCCAGTCGTCGCCGGGTCATGTACTCTGGGGCCAACGTCCTGACTTTC. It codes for CASRRRVMYSGANVLTF.

The CDR3 here is CASSRLAGSVNEQFF. The CDR3 DNA follows: TGTGCCAGCTCCCGACTAGCGGGATCGGTGAATGAGCAGTTCTTC. The chain joins TRBV18 to TRBJ2-1, with TRBD2 matching over 11 bases. CDR3 length: 15 amino acids. Germline CDR1 is KGHSH and CDR2 is LQKENI. The V gene end was trimmed by 6 bases and the J gene end by 7 bases; junction bases not matched to a gene: 8.